The rows below give T cell receptor beta chains drawn from one sample of a study of beta chain features in type 1 diabetes. Profiling relied on immunoSEQ multiplex PCR, and the TCRdb table lists in-frame clones only, not all of them. The sample has 130,000 or so clones, around 8.8% seen once. The sequencing sample was made of central memory CD4+ T cells from blood. Source of these receptors: a man aged 30 to 39 with type 1 diabetes. Each CDR3 is given with its conserved first and last residue. Each record gives: CDR3 protein, CDR3 DNA, J gene, clone size, D gene, V gene. The D gene is left open where the match is weak. Expanded clones get a size class; other rows say once, few or many, or leave the size out.

CDR3aa: CALHGGMNTEAFF
CDR3nt: TGTGCCTTACATGGAGGAATGAACACTGAAGCTTTCTTT
j_gene: TRBJ1-1
abundance: .
d_gene: .
v_gene: TRBV7-9

CDR3aa: CASSSTSGGDEQFF
CDR3nt: TGTGCCAGCAGTTCGACTAGCGGGGGAGATGAGCAGTTCTTC
j_gene: TRBJ2-1
abundance: few
d_gene: TRBD2
v_gene: TRBV6-6

CDR3aa: CASSPRDRVGEKLFF
CDR3nt: TGTGCCAGCAGCCCTCGGGACAGGGTTGGTGAAAAACTGTTTTTT
j_gene: TRBJ1-4
abundance: .
d_gene: TRBD1
v_gene: TRBV5-4

CDR3aa: CAWSGGLAHYNEQFF
CDR3nt: TGTGCCTGGAGTGGCGGACTAGCGCACTACAATGAGCAGTTCTTC
j_gene: TRBJ2-1
abundance: few
d_gene: TRBD2
v_gene: TRBV30

CDR3aa: CASSPSGRRYTF
CDR3nt: TGTGCCAGCAGTCCCTCGGGGAGGCGCTACACCTTC
j_gene: TRBJ1-2
abundance: .
d_gene: .
v_gene: TRBV28

CDR3aa: CAIRKSGGASETQYF
CDR3nt: TGTGCCATCAGAAAGAGCGGGGGGGCCTCCGAGACCCAGTACTTC
j_gene: TRBJ2-5
abundance: few
d_gene: TRBD2
v_gene: TRBV10-3

CDR3aa: CASRVAGGQETQYF
CDR3nt: TGCGCCAGCAGAGTTGCGGGGGGACAAGAGACCCAGTACTTC
j_gene: TRBJ2-5
abundance: .
d_gene: TRBD2
v_gene: TRBV10-2

CDR3aa: CASSVVPSGGGEQFF
CDR3nt: TGTGCCAGCAGCGTAGTCCCTAGCGGGGGTGGTGAGCAGTTCTTC
j_gene: TRBJ2-1
abundance: few
d_gene: TRBD2
v_gene: TRBV9

CDR3aa: CASSLPTSVETQYF
CDR3nt: TGTGCCAGCAGTTTACCGACTAGTGTAGAGACCCAGTACTTC
j_gene: TRBJ2-5
abundance: .
d_gene: .
v_gene: TRBV28

CDR3aa: CASSPAQTSGGLTDTQYF
CDR3nt: TGCGCCAGCAGCCCAGCCCAGACTAGCGGGGGGCTCACAGATACGCAGTATTTT
j_gene: TRBJ2-3
abundance: .
d_gene: TRBD2
v_gene: TRBV4-1

CDR3aa: CASSLRDRGRGSSYNEQFF
CDR3nt: TGCGCCAGCAGCCTCCGGGACAGGGGGCGGGGGAGCTCCTACAATGAGCAGTTCTTC
j_gene: TRBJ2-1
abundance: .
d_gene: TRBD1
v_gene: TRBV4-3

CDR3aa: CASSLGGLGNQPQHF
CDR3nt: TGTGCCAGCAGCTTAGGAGGGTTGGGCAATCAGCCCCAGCATTTT
j_gene: TRBJ1-5
abundance: .
d_gene: .
v_gene: TRBV7-2

CDR3aa: CASSSQVTSYEQYF
CDR3nt: TGTGCCAGCAGTTCACAGGTAACCTCCTACGAGCAGTACTTC
j_gene: TRBJ2-7
abundance: few
d_gene: .
v_gene: TRBV6-5

CDR3aa: CASSGQGGGPQHF
CDR3nt: TGTGCCAGCAGCGGACAGGGCGGCGGGCCCCAGCATTTT
j_gene: TRBJ1-5
abundance: .
d_gene: TRBD1
v_gene: TRBV13

CDR3aa: CASSPGLAGGPGSQYF
CDR3nt: TGTGCCAGCAGCCCGGGACTAGCGGGGGGGCCCGGCTCGCAGTATTTT
j_gene: TRBJ2-3
abundance: .
d_gene: TRBD2
v_gene: TRBV11-1

CDR3aa: CASSLATGVAGELFF
CDR3nt: TGCGCCAGCAGCTTGGCCACAGGGGTGGCCGGGGAGCTGTTTTTT
j_gene: TRBJ2-2
abundance: .
d_gene: TRBD1
v_gene: TRBV5-1

CDR3aa: CASSPGNEGQPQHF
CDR3nt: TGTGCCAGCAGCCCGGGGAATGAGGGTCAGCCCCAGCATTTT
j_gene: TRBJ1-5
abundance: .
d_gene: .
v_gene: TRBV6-6

CDR3aa: CASVTGTGWNTEAFF
CDR3nt: TGTGCCAGTGTTACAGGGACAGGCTGGAACACTGAAGCTTTCTTT
j_gene: TRBJ1-1
abundance: few
d_gene: TRBD1
v_gene: TRBV19

CDR3aa: CASSGGLSSYEQYF
CDR3nt: TGTGCCAGTAGCGGGGGCCTCAGCTCCTACGAGCAGTACTTC
j_gene: TRBJ2-7
abundance: .
d_gene: TRBD2
v_gene: TRBV9

CDR3aa: CASRQGSKGYTF
CDR3nt: TGTGCCAGCCGACAGGGGAGTAAAGGCTACACCTTC
j_gene: TRBJ1-2
abundance: .
d_gene: TRBD1
v_gene: TRBV2

CDR3aa: CASSRDTEAFF
CDR3nt: TGTGCCAGCTCCCGGGACACTGAAGCTTTCTTT
j_gene: TRBJ1-1
abundance: .
d_gene: .
v_gene: TRBV25-1

CDR3aa: CASSQVLGGTTYEQYF
CDR3nt: TGTGCCAGCAGCCAAGTGTTGGGGGGAACAACCTACGAGCAGTACTTC
j_gene: TRBJ2-7
abundance: few
d_gene: .
v_gene: TRBV4-2

CDR3aa: CASSPPTGGINQPQHF
CDR3nt: TGTGCCAGCTCACCACCCACGGGAGGGATCAATCAGCCCCAGCATTTT
j_gene: TRBJ1-5
abundance: few
d_gene: .
v_gene: TRBV18

CDR3aa: CASSLEGQGATYEQYF
CDR3nt: TGTGCCAGCAGCTTGGAGGGACAGGGGGCCACCTACGAGCAGTACTTC
j_gene: TRBJ2-7
abundance: few
d_gene: TRBD1
v_gene: TRBV5-6

CDR3aa: CASSSPESGKNIQYF
CDR3nt: TGCGCCAGCAGCTCCCCAGAGTCGGGCAAAAACATTCAGTACTTC
j_gene: TRBJ2-4
abundance: few
d_gene: .
v_gene: TRBV5-1

CDR3aa: CASSPSGGRGEKLFF
CDR3nt: TGTGCCAGCAGTCCTAGCGGGGGCCGAGGTGAAAAACTGTTTTTT
j_gene: TRBJ1-4
abundance: .
d_gene: .
v_gene: TRBV28

CDR3aa: CASSKVPREAFF
CDR3nt: TGTGCCAGCAGTAAAGTCCCCCGGGAAGCTTTCTTT
j_gene: TRBJ1-1
abundance: .
d_gene: .
v_gene: TRBV28

CDR3aa: CASSPGRDRVFDGYTF
CDR3nt: TGCGCCAGCAGCCCTGGCCGGGACAGGGTTTTTGATGGCTACACCTTC
j_gene: TRBJ1-2
abundance: .
d_gene: TRBD1
v_gene: TRBV5-1

CDR3aa: CASTPGGLAYYEQYF
CDR3nt: TGTGCCAGCACTCCCGGGGGACTAGCGTACTACGAGCAGTACTTC
j_gene: TRBJ2-7
abundance: few
d_gene: TRBD2
v_gene: TRBV7-2

CDR3aa: CASSLNGAINEQFF
CDR3nt: TGTGCCAGCAGCTTAAACGGAGCTATCAATGAGCAGTTCTTC
j_gene: TRBJ2-1
abundance: few
d_gene: .
v_gene: TRBV11-3

CDR3aa: CASSDAGPQSNQPQHF
CDR3nt: TGTGCCAGCAGTGACGCGGGACCGCAAAGCAATCAGCCCCAGCATTTT
j_gene: TRBJ1-5
abundance: few
d_gene: .
v_gene: TRBV6-1

CDR3aa: CASGGRLSYEQYF
CDR3nt: TGTGCCAGCGGCGGGAGGCTGTCCTACGAGCAGTACTTC
j_gene: TRBJ2-7
abundance: .
d_gene: .
v_gene: TRBV21-1

CDR3aa: CASRTTGADTQYF
CDR3nt: TGTGCCAGCAGGACGACAGGGGCAGATACGCAGTATTTT
j_gene: TRBJ2-3
abundance: few
d_gene: TRBD1
v_gene: TRBV27

CDR3aa: CASSRGQSEAFF
CDR3nt: TGTGCCAGCAGCCGAGGACAGTCTGAAGCTTTCTTT
j_gene: TRBJ1-1
abundance: .
d_gene: .
v_gene: TRBV9

CDR3aa: CASSLTGGWETQYF
CDR3nt: TGTGCCAGCAGCTTAACAGGGGGATGGGAGACCCAGTACTTC
j_gene: TRBJ2-5
abundance: .
d_gene: TRBD1
v_gene: TRBV7-6

CDR3aa: CSVTGATNEKLFF
CDR3nt: TGCAGCGTGACAGGGGCGACTAATGAAAAACTGTTTTTT
j_gene: TRBJ1-4
abundance: .
d_gene: TRBD1
v_gene: TRBV29-1

CDR3aa: CASSRPDRENQPQHF
CDR3nt: TGCGCCAGCAGCCGCCCCGACAGGGAGAATCAGCCCCAGCATTTT
j_gene: TRBJ1-5
abundance: .
d_gene: TRBD1
v_gene: TRBV4-1

CDR3aa: CASSLSAGKSYEQYF
CDR3nt: TGTGCCAGCAGCCTCTCCGCAGGGAAATCCTACGAGCAGTACTTC
j_gene: TRBJ2-7
abundance: .
d_gene: .
v_gene: TRBV5-4

CDR3aa: CASSVMAGVTYGYTF
CDR3nt: TGTGCCAGCAGCGTAATGGCAGGGGTCACCTATGGCTACACCTTC
j_gene: TRBJ1-2
abundance: few
d_gene: .
v_gene: TRBV9

CDR3aa: CASSLGRDQETQYF
CDR3nt: TGTGCCAGCAGCTTGGGCAGGGATCAAGAGACCCAGTACTTC
j_gene: TRBJ2-5
abundance: .
d_gene: .
v_gene: TRBV7-6

CDR3aa: CASSQGVKMNTEAFF
CDR3nt: TGTGCCAGCAGCCAGGGGGTGAAAATGAACACTGAAGCTTTCTTT
j_gene: TRBJ1-1
abundance: .
d_gene: TRBD1
v_gene: TRBV7-9

CDR3aa: CSAQGGADTQYF
CDR3nt: TGCAGCGCTCAAGGGGGGGCAGATACGCAGTATTTT
j_gene: TRBJ2-3
abundance: few
d_gene: .
v_gene: TRBV29-1

CDR3aa: CASSEMTGASNQPQHF
CDR3nt: TGTGCCAGCAGTGAGATGACAGGGGCAAGCAATCAGCCCCAGCATTTT
j_gene: TRBJ1-5
abundance: few
d_gene: TRBD1
v_gene: TRBV6-1

CDR3aa: CASSSTAGHAKTQYF
CDR3nt: TGCGCCAGCAGCTCCACCGCGGGGCACGCGAAGACCCAGTACTTC
j_gene: TRBJ2-5
abundance: .
d_gene: .
v_gene: TRBV5-1

CDR3aa: CASSSDRVDTEAFF
CDR3nt: TGTGCCAGCAGCTCAGACAGGGTGGACACTGAAGCTTTCTTT
j_gene: TRBJ1-1
abundance: few
d_gene: TRBD1
v_gene: TRBV7-2

CDR3aa: CASSLAQGPEAFF
CDR3nt: TGTGCCAGCAGTCTAGCACAGGGGCCGGAGGCTTTCTTT
j_gene: TRBJ1-1
abundance: .
d_gene: TRBD1
v_gene: TRBV7-2

CDR3aa: CASSQGRTTGEKLFF
CDR3nt: TGTGCCAGCAGCCAAGGTCGGACAACGGGCGAAAAACTGTTTTTT
j_gene: TRBJ1-4
abundance: .
d_gene: .
v_gene: TRBV4-2

CDR3aa: CASRRDLRTDTQYF
CDR3nt: TGTGCCAGTAGGCGGGACCTCCGCACAGATACGCAGTATTTT
j_gene: TRBJ2-3
abundance: few
d_gene: .
v_gene: TRBV19

CDR3aa: CASSLGAANTGELFF
CDR3nt: TGCGCCAGCAGCTTAGGGGCAGCGAACACCGGGGAGCTGTTTTTT
j_gene: TRBJ2-2
abundance: .
d_gene: .
v_gene: TRBV5-1

CDR3aa: CASSPPGTGGYEQYF
CDR3nt: TGTGCCAGCTCACCACCCGGGACAGGGGGTTACGAGCAGTACTTC
j_gene: TRBJ2-7
abundance: few
d_gene: TRBD1
v_gene: TRBV18

CDR3aa: CASSLNEYGELFF
CDR3nt: TGTGCCAGCAGCTTAAACGAGTACGGGGAGCTGTTTTTT
j_gene: TRBJ2-2
abundance: .
d_gene: .
v_gene: TRBV7-8

CDR3aa: CASSLAGTTLGELFF
CDR3nt: TGTGCCAGCAGCTTAGCCGGGACTACACTCGGGGAGCTGTTTTTT
j_gene: TRBJ2-2
abundance: .
d_gene: TRBD2
v_gene: TRBV11-1

CDR3aa: CASSRPFRTGVGDTGELFF
CDR3nt: TGCGCCAGCAGCCGACCCTTCCGAACAGGGGTCGGAGACACCGGGGAGCTGTTTTTT
j_gene: TRBJ2-2
abundance: many
d_gene: TRBD1
v_gene: TRBV4-1

CDR3aa: CASSLNGQGLYNEQFF
CDR3nt: TGCGCCAGCAGCTTAAATGGACAGGGGCTCTACAATGAGCAGTTCTTC
j_gene: TRBJ2-1
abundance: .
d_gene: TRBD1
v_gene: TRBV5-1

CDR3aa: CASSLQPSGANVLTF
CDR3nt: TGCGCCAGCAGCTTACAGCCGTCTGGGGCCAACGTCCTGACTTTC
j_gene: TRBJ2-6
abundance: many
d_gene: .
v_gene: TRBV5-1

CDR3aa: CASTLAGDNEQFF
CDR3nt: TGTGCCAGCACGCTAGCGGGGGACAATGAGCAGTTCTTC
j_gene: TRBJ2-1
abundance: .
d_gene: TRBD2
v_gene: TRBV28

CDR3aa: CASTAPGQAYEQYF
CDR3nt: TGTGCCAGCACAGCGCCAGGACAGGCCTACGAGCAGTACTTC
j_gene: TRBJ2-7
abundance: few
d_gene: TRBD1
v_gene: TRBV11-3

CDR3aa: CASSEPGLASEQYF
CDR3nt: TGTGCCAGTAGTGAACCGGGACTAGCGTCCGAGCAGTACTTC
j_gene: TRBJ2-7
abundance: few
d_gene: TRBD2
v_gene: TRBV19